This T cell receptor (beta chain) was sequenced for a study of T cell changes during pregnancy in multiple sclerosis. The data were produced by immunoSEQ multiplex PCR, yet TCRdb's version contains in-frame clones alone and is incomplete. The data contain roughly 45,000 clones, approximately 90% of them singletons. Trimming pared 0 bases from V and 6 bases from J, leaving 9 bases between. Germline V lookup: CDR1 LGHNA, CDR2 YSLEER. The CDR3 is 14 amino acids. The source is a female donor with multiple sclerosis, enrolled in a pregnancy study. The gene calls are TRBV4-3 and TRBJ2-1, with D possibly TRBD2 on 5 matching bases. Sequenced material: CD4+ T cells from peripheral blood mononuclear cells, taken in the second trimester of pregnancy. The CDR3 DNA reads TGCGCCAGCAGCCAAGACGCCCGGGGCAATGAGCAGTTCTTC. Protein product: CASSQDARGNEQFF.